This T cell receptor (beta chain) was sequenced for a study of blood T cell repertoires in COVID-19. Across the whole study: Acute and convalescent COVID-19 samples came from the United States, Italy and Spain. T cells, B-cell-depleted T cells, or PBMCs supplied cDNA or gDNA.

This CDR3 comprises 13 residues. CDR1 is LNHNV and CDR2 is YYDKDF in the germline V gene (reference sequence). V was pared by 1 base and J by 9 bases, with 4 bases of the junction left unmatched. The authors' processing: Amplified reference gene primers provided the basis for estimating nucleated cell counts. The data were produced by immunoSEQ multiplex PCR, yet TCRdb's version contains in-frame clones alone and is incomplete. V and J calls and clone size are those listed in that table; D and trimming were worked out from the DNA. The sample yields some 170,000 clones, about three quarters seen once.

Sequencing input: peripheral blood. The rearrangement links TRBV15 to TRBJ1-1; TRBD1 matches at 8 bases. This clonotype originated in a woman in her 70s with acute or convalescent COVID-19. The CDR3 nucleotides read TGTGCCACCAGCAGAGGGGACAGGCTCCAAGCTTTCTTT. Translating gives CATSRGDRLQAFF.